The clone carrying this T cell receptor beta chain was recorded at least ten times. Any patient presenting with uncontrolled infection, other autoimmune disease, pregnancy or lactation was left out. PBMCs were derived from 10 ml fresh peripheral blood. RNA transcripts were the template for amplifying TCR beta CDR3 regions. First-round RT-PCR targeting the TCR CDR3 was performed with the HTBI primer set. Via MiXCR, TCRdb re-called the multiplex PCR reads, giving one row per CDR3 protein. Of around 200,000 distinct CDR3 sequences listed, over 15% are singletons. These data belong to a study of T cells in Graves' hyperthyroidism and ophthalmopathy. Across the whole study: Any treatment followed the collection of peripheral blood at initial diagnosis.

J gave up 6 bases and V 6 bases, and 6 bases lay outside the gene matches. Germline V gene lookup returns CDR1 MDHEN and CDR2 SYDVKM. The CDR3 extends over 13 amino acids. Sequencing input: blood. The chain employs TRBV28 and TRBJ1-2, with 8 bases fitting TRBD1. The receptor comes from a woman between 50 and 59 years old with Graves' hyperthyroidism. In DNA, the CDR3 is TGTGCCAGCAGACTCCAGGGGGCAGATGGCTACACCTTC. Encoded protein: CASRLQGADGYTF.